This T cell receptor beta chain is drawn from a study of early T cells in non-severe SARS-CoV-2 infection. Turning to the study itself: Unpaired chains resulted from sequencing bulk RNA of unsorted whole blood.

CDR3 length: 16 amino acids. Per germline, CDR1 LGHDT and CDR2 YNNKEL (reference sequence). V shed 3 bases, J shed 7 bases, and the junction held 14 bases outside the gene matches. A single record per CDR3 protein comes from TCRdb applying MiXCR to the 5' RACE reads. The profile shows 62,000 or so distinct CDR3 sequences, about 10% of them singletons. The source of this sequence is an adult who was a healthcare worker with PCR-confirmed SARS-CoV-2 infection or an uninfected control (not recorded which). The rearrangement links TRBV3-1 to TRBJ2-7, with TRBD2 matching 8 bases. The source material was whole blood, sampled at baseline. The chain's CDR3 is CASSHPGQAGVREQYF. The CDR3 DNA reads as TGTGCCAGCAGCCACCCTGGACAAGCGGGAGTGAGGGAGCAGTACTTC.